This T cell receptor (beta chain) emerged from a study of blood T cell repertoires in COVID-19. CDR3 size: 14 residues. Trimming removed 2 bases at V and 7 bases at J, with 10 bases between. Per the germline V gene, CDR1 is SGHDT and CDR2 is YYEEEE. Enrollment of patients from Seattle took place during active infection, with longitudinal follow-up. Original processing methods: Using reference gene primer amplification, nucleated cell counts were estimated. Libraries were prepared by immunoSEQ multiplex PCR; TCRdb keeps only in-frame clonotypes and omits some of them. The V and J calls and clone size come from that table; D and trimming were worked out from the DNA. The profile covers approximately 290,000 clones, with 80% to 85% appearing a single time and about 15% taken by the ten largest.

Input material: peripheral blood. The chain combines TRBV5-6 with TRBJ1-6; D is possibly TRBD1 (6 bases). This TCR derives from a person aged 70 to 85 with COVID-19, enrolled during active disease. The CDR3 reads CASSLQGGNSPLHF. The CDR3 DNA reads as TGTGCCAGCAGCTTACAGGGTGGGAATTCACCCCTCCACTTT.